This TCR beta chain was sequenced during a study of blood T cell repertoires in COVID-19. V gave up 0 bases and J gave up 0 bases; unmatched junction bases: 7. Germline-derived CDR1 and CDR2 are MNHEY and SVGEGT. CDR3 length equals 18 residues. Assay: immunoSEQ multiplex PCR; the TCRdb copy retains only in-frame clones and omits some. The sample has 350,000 to 400,000 clones; more than 85% are singletons. The sequence was collected from a woman aged 40-49 years who had been exposed to COVID-19. V gene TRBV6-2 or TRBV6-3 combines with J gene TRBJ2-1, with 8 bases that match TRBD2. The sample comprised PBMCs or T cells enriched from blood (not recorded which). Here the CDR3 DNA reads TGTGCCAGCAGTTACTCGAGGACTAGCTCGAGCTCCTACAATGAGCAGTTCTTC. It yields the protein CASSYSRTSSSSYNEQFF.